This T cell receptor beta chain was recovered during a study of cytomegalovirus exposure and HLA in healthy donors. The V end lost 2 bases, the J end lost 3 bases, and 16 bases lay between the germline ends. CDR3 length: 17 residues. Germline-derived CDR1 and CDR2 are LGHNA and YNFKEQ. TCRdb's table, derived via immunoSEQ multiplex PCR, lists solely in-frame clones and lacks some. The top ten hold roughly 1% of the sample, which has some 230,000 clones, 80% to 95% seen once. Sequenced: PBMCs. The chain links TRBV4-2 to TRBJ2-2; D perhaps matches TRBD1 (6 bases). The TCR comes from a woman aged 18-30 years in good health and CMV-seronegative. CDR3 DNA: TGTGCCAGCAGCCAATTCCAACCCGGACAGTACACCGGGGAGCTGTTTTTT. This gives the protein CASSQFQPGQYTGELFF.